Sequencing of this T cell receptor (beta chain) was carried out in a study of T-cell memory formation after mild COVID-19. In TCRdb, the 5' RACE reads were re-called with MiXCR into one record per CDR3 protein. The sample holds 350,000 to 500,000 distinct CDR3 sequences; around 17% are singletons and the top ten take 20% to 25%. Per the germline V gene, CDR1 is DFQATT and CDR2 is SNEGSKA (reference sequence). The CDR3 consists of 18 residues. V was clipped by 0 bases and J by 7 bases; unmatched bases: 14. The gene calls are TRBV20-1 and TRBJ1-5, with 11 bases aligning to TRBD1. The sample taken for sequencing was PBMCs or a T cell subset sorted from them (not recorded which). The receptor was derived from a man between 18 and 29 years old who had mild COVID-19 (a few samples of this study predate the infection). Cell type and time point are not known. The CDR3 coding sequence is TGCAGTGCTAGAGATCCCTCTTCCGGGACAGGGGGGAGACAGCCCCAGCATTTT. Its translation: CSARDPSSGTGGRQPQHF.